This TCR beta chain stems from a study of lymphopenia after photon versus proton radiotherapy. Deletions cut 6 bases from V and 2 bases from J, with 13 bases between. CDR3 size: 14 residues. CDR1 and CDR2 from the germline V gene are ENHRY and SYGVKD. Study findings and constraints: After lymphocyte nadir, photon-treated repertoires showed oligoclonal expansion, especially CD8+ Temra. Under photons, naive T cells and diversity fell while effector/memory populations rose. In patients who died, overall survival fell as post-nadir TCR diversity dropped more. Authors raise, but do not show, better survival with proton therapy.

Generated by immunoSEQ multiplex PCR, the TCRdb table keeps only in-frame clones and is missing some. Of 55,000 to 70,000 clones in the sample, about nine tenths are singletons; the top ten hold 10% to 11%. This clone was observed once. Its specificity is unknown. Sequencing used peripheral blood, obtained from a patient treated with proton-based radiotherapy. The receptor's source is an elderly man with esophageal cancer. The chain recombines TRBV10-3 with TRBJ2-5, with D maybe TRBD1 (6 bases). The DNA for the CDR3 is TGTGCCATCAGCGATAGGGACAAACAAGAGACCCAGTACTTC. Its protein is CAISDRDKQETQYF.